This T cell receptor beta chain appears in the sequencing data of a study of shared clonotypes between healthy human individuals (dated by TCRdb to the early 2020s). Study-wide context: Two women and a few men aged 18 to 49 years were included in the cohort. For each donor, CD4 naive and CD4 memory were each run on three plates, CD8 naive on two plates, and CD8 memory on one plate. Blood TCR repertoires of several healthy adults were deeply sequenced to estimate repertoire size and the extent of clonotype sharing between individuals. Libraries were prepared and TCR repertoires were sequenced by different laboratories using diverse techniques, in order to increase sequencing depth and limit assay-specific biases. Between about 0.94 and 8.9 billion PBMCs per donor were obtained by leukapheresis.

TCR CDR3 regions were amplified from genomic DNA by multiplex PCR using the deep immunoSEQ assay. For each cell subset, the extracted genomic DNA was distributed evenly across all wells of several immunoSEQ 96-well plates, and each plate served as one replicate. For sorted subsets, each replicate PCR was loaded with around 220 ng genomic DNA, equivalent to about 30,000 T cell genomes. Purified libraries were measured with a Qubit 3.0 fluorometer, size-checked on a Bioanalyzer 2100, and measured again with the KAPA Library Quantification kit. Every immunoSEQ 96-well plate was sequenced on a dedicated single-read 150-cycle Illumina NextSeq 550 flow cell. Regarding the original processing steps: Because the immunoSEQ output included only junctional sequences and no quality scores, the filtering could not be the same as the filtering used for full-length reads. Sequences were annotated with PyIR, a Python wrapper for IgBLAST v1.9, and V/J genes and CDR3 were assigned using IMGT germline references. Any read was removed if the V/J assignment was weak (E-value above 1e-6), the CDR3 was missing, or the read contained stop codons, out-of-frame junctions, or ambiguous translated residues. V3J clonotypes were defined as sequences sharing an identical inferred V gene, J gene, and CDR3 amino acid sequence. Percentage overlap between repertoires was calculated by dividing the number of shared unique clonotypes by the size of the smaller repertoire. Repertoire richness was assessed with RTK rarefaction, the Chao1 estimator, and Recon v2.1 estimates of unobserved clonotypes. For all TCRbeta clonotypes obtained by the gDNA method from a handful of donors, generation probabilities were computed with OLGA. This is the immuneACCESS table as TCRdb keeps it, with only in-frame sequences that have V and J called. A part of the clones is gone; compared with another copy, unresolved V genes explain less than half, and the rest is unexplained. V and J calls and clone size follow that table, whereas D and trimming were derived from the DNA. This sample is represented by 2 million to 2.5 million clones; approximately 94% of them were singletons. In total, the top ten clones hold around 0.13% of the sample.

Spanning cysteine to phenylalanine, the CDR3 consists of 13 amino acids. Only the CDR3 DNA is retained, 39 bases long and in frame from the first base. On the study overall, not on this receptor specifically: Across four donors, about 5.2% of naive CD4, roughly 3.3% of naive CD8, under 2.5% of memory CD4, and approximately 0.4% of memory CD8 clonotypes were shared. Higher generation probabilities were observed for clonotypes shared by all four sorted-subset donors than for non-shared clonotypes. Naive subsets generally had larger estimated clonotype richness than memory subsets did. The genetic and exposure-history diversity represented was limited by the small number of donors. Incomplete sequencing was indicated by rarefaction of sorted-subset datasets, despite the large sequencing depth. Sampling was restricted to blood, and TCR repertoires in tissue are likely to differ from TCR repertoires in blood. Based on pairwise subsampling, the degree of clonotype sharing among donors was expected to be affected by sequencing depth.

Donors were healthy HIV-negative adults with no recently reported acute infections or vaccinations. Every donor was a Caucasian adult living in Nashville, Tennessee, USA. CD4+ T cells were enriched by magnetic negative selection, after which naive cells were positively selected on CD45RA and the negative fraction was taken as the memory subset. After blood collection by leukapheresis, PBMCs were isolated using Ficoll-Histopaque density gradient centrifugation and then cryopreserved in the vapor phase of liquid nitrogen. Purity and quantity of every magnetically sorted T cell population were checked by analytical flow cytometry. Genomic DNA was isolated from each sorted fraction and quantified by UV absorbance on a Nanodrop 2000c. As concerns this clone: Its antigen is unknown. No qualities accompany the bases; no much larger clone lies one base away.

Source material: naive CD4+ T cells sorted from blood. In the paper's terms, the cell subset or site label means: CD45RA+ positively selected. The TCR comes from a man aged 18 to 30 in good health. Recombination joined TRBV21-1 with TRBJ2-7; TRBD2 reflects the table's D call only, with no check against the DNA. TRBV21-1 is tagged as a pseudogene. The nucleotides read TGTGCCAGCAGTCTAAAGGCGGTTGGAGAGCAGTACTTC. Protein translation: CASSLKAVGEQYF.